This TCR beta chain came from a study of response to subunit inactivated influenza vaccine. This clonotype was seen ten or more times. TCRdb re-analysed the RT-PCR reads in MiXCR, keeping a single row per CDR3 protein. The table lists approximately 730,000 distinct CDR3 sequences, approximately 15% of them singletons. This TCR was sampled from a man aged 45 to 65 who received an inactivated influenza vaccine. The source material was PBMCs from blood, sampled 14 to 15 days before vaccination.

The CDR3 bases are TGTGCCAGCTCCAAGGAGGGGACAGGGGGCCAACCCCTCCACTTT. This translates into CASSKEGTGGQPLHF. The V call is TRBV4-2, the J call TRBJ1-6; 12 nucleotides align to TRBD1. This CDR3 is built from 15 residues. Losses at the gene ends were 8 bases for V and 12 bases for J; bases not matched to a gene: 11. Germline values: CDR1 LGHNA, CDR2 YNFKEQ.